This is a list of T cell receptor beta chains from one sample in a study of blood T cell repertoires in COVID-19. Method: immunoSEQ multiplex PCR; TCRdb's copy keeps in-frame clones and lacks some. This sample has more than 85,000 clones, with 70% to 90% found just once. What was sequenced was peripheral blood. All receptors come from a man aged 60-69 years with acute or convalescent COVID-19. Each CDR3 is given with its conserved first and last residue.

TRBV10-2 CASSEIQAEAFF
TRBV10-3 CAITRTGQGNEQFF
TRBV6-5 CASSYGPNEQFF
TRBV19 CASSINPGGGNTEAFF
TRBV11-3 CASRQTSGGRNEQFF
TRBV7-9 CASSLRTSGLKETQYF
TRBV7-9 CASSLGEEQFF
TRBV9 CASSVGLANEQFF
TRBV5-4 CASSLKGIMAGELFF
TRBV7-3 CASSPVGPGGTGELFF
TRBV7-9 CASSLGDRGGTEAFF
TRBV27 CASSFGRDRTYNSPLHF
TRBV19 CASSIVRQGPPYEQYF
TRBV6-4 CASSSRQGYEQYF
TRBV12-3/TRBV12-4 CASRNRAEAFF
TRBV3-1/TRBV3-2 CASSQGLAGGLAKNIQYF
TRBV11-2 CASSRRQPANTGELFF
TRBV11-3 CASSLSRQGYNSPLHF
TRBV19 CASSPGTGGETQYF
TRBV5-5 CASSRTGLVNQPQHF
TRBV4-1 CASSHLGGGLNTEAFF
TRBV11-2 CASSLGPGQGALNTEAFF
TRBV4-2 CASSSSQVNSGNTIYF
TRBV14 CASSQVGARTDTQYF
TRBV3-1/TRBV3-2 CASSQELDTEAFF
TRBV18 CASSPDRAILEAFF
TRBV11-2 CASSLETGVEQFF
TRBV27 CASLGQGRTEAFF
TRBV4-3 CASSHRGDRDPEAFF